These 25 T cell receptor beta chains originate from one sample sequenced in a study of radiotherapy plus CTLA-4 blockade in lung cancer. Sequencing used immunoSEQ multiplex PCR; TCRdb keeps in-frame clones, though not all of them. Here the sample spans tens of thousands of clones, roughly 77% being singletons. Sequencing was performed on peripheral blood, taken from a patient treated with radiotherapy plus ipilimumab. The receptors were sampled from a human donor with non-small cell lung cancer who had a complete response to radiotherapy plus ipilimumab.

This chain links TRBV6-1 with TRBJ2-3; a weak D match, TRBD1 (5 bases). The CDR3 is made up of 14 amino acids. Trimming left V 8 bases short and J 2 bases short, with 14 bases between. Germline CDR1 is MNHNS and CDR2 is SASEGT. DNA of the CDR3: TGTGCCAGCTGGTCTGGGGCCAACACAGATACGCAGTATTTT. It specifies CASWSGANTDTQYF.

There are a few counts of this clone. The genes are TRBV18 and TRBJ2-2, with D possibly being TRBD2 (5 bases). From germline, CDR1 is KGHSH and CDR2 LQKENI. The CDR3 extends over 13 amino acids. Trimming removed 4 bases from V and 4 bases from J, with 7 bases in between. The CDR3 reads CASSLEGTGELFF. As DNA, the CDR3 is TGTGCCAGCTCACTCGAGGGCACCGGGGAGCTGTTTTTT.

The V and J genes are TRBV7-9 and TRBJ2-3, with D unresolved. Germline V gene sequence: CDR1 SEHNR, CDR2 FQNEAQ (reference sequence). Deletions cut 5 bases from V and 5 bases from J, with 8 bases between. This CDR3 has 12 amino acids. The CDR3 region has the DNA TGTGCCAGCAGCGCATCGGGAGATACGCAGTATTTT. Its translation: CASSASGDTQYF.

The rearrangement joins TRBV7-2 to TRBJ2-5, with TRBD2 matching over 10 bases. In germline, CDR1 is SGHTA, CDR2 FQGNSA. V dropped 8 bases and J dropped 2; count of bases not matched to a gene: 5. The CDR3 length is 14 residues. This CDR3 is CASGSGGSQETQYF. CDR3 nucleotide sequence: TGTGCCAGCGGTAGCGGGGGGTCTCAAGAGACCCAGTACTTC.

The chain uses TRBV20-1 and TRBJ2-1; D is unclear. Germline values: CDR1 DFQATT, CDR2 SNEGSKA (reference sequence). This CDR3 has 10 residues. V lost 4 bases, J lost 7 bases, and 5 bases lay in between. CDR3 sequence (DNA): TGCAGTGCTACAGGTAATGAGCAGTTCTTC. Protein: CSATGNEQFF.

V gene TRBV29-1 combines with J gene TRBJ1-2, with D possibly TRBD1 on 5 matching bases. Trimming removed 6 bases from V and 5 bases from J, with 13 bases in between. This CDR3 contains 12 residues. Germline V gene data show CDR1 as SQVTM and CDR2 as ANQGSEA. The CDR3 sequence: CSVAGWIYGYTF. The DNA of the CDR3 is TGCAGCGTAGCAGGGTGGATATATGGCTACACCTTC.

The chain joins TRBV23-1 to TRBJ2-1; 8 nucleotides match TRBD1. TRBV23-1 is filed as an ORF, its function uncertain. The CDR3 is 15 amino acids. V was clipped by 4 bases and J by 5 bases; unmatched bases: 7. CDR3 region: CASSLQGAGNNEQFF. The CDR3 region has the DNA TGCGCCAGCAGTCTGCAGGGGGCCGGGAACAATGAGCAGTTCTTC.

CDR3 sequence: CASSNRGLAEAFF. The CDR3 DNA reads as TGTGCCAGTAGTAACAGGGGGCTGGCTGAAGCTTTCTTT. V gene TRBV19 combines with J gene TRBJ1-1, with 9 bases lining up with TRBD1. V was pared by 4 bases and J by 6 bases, with 3 bases of the junction left unmatched. There are 13 residues in the CDR3. Germline V gene lookup returns CDR1 LNHDA and CDR2 SQIVND (reference sequence).

The CDR3: CASGIGDRNYGYTF. CDR3 in DNA: TGTGCTAGTGGTATTGGTGACAGAAACTATGGCTACACCTTC. The gene calls are TRBV12-5 and TRBJ1-2; D may be TRBD1 (5 bases). Germline CDR1 and CDR2: LGHNT and FRNRAP. This CDR3 comprises 14 residues. Between the trimmed V and J ends, which lost 5 bases and 2 bases, there was a span of 12 bases.

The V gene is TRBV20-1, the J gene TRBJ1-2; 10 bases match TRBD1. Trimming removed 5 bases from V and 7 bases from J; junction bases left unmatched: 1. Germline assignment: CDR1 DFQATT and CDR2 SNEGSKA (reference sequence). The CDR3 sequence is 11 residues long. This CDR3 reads CSAGDRGGYTF. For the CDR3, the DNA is TGCAGTGCTGGGGACAGGGGTGGCTACACCTTC.

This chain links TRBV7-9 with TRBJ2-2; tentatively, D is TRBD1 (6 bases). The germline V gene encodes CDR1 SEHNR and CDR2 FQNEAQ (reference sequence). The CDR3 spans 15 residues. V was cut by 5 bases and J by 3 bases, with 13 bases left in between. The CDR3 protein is CASSPDRQDTGELFF. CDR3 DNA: TGTGCCAGCAGCCCGGACCGACAGGACACCGGGGAGCTGTTTTTT.

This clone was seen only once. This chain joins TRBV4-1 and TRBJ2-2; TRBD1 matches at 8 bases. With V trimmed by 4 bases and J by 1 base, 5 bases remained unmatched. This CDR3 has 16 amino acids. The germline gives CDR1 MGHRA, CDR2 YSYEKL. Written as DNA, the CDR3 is TGCGCCAGCAGCCCGACCGGGACAGGGAACACCGGGGAGCTGTTTTTT. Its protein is CASSPTGTGNTGELFF.

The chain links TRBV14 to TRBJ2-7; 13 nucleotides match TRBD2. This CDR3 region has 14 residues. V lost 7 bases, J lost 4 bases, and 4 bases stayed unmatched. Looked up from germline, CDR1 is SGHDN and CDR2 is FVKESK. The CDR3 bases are TGTGCCAGCACCTGGACTAGCGGGAGTTACGAGCAGTACGTC. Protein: CASTWTSGSYEQYV.

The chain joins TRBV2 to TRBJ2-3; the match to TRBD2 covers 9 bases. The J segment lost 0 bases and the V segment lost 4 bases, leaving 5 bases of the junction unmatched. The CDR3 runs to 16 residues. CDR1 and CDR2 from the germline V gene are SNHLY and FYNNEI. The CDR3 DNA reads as TGTGCCAGCAGTGGGGGCCTAGCGGGGAGCACAGATACGCAGTATTTT. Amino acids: CASSGGLAGSTDTQYF.

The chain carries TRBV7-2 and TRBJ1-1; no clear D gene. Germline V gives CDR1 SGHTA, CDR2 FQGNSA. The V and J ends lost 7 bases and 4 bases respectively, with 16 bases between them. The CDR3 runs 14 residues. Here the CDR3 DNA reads TGTGCCAGCATCAATAAAATGGCAGGCACTGAAGCTTTCTTT. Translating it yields CASINKMAGTEAFF.

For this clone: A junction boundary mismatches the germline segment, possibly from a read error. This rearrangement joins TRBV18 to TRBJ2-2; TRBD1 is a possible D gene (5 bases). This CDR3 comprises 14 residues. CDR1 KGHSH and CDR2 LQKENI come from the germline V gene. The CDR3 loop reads CASGRQRNAGELFF. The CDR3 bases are TGTGCCAGCGGCCGACAGAGGAACGCCGGGGAGCTGTTTTTT.

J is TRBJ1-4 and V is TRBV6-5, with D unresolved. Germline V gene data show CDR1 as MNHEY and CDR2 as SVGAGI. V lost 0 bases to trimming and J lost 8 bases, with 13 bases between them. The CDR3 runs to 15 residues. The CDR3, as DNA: TGTGCCAGCAGTTACTCGAACCGGGAACAAGAAAAACTGTTTTTT. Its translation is CASSYSNREQEKLFF.

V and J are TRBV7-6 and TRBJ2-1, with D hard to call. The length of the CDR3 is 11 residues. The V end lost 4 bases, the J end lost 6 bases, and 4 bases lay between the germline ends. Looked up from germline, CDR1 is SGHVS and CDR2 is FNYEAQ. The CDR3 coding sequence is TGTGCCAGCAGCTCACTCAATGAGCAGTTCTTC. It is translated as CASSSLNEQFF.

CDR3 in DNA: TGTGCCAGCAGTTTCCCGGGACTAGCAAATGAGCAGTTCTTC. This encodes CASSFPGLANEQFF. The chain joins TRBV6-6 to TRBJ2-1, with TRBD2 matching 9 bases. The ends lost 4 bases at V and 7 bases at J; junction bases unmatched: 5. The CDR3 totals 14 residues. Germline CDR1 is MNHNY and CDR2 is SVGAGI (reference sequence).

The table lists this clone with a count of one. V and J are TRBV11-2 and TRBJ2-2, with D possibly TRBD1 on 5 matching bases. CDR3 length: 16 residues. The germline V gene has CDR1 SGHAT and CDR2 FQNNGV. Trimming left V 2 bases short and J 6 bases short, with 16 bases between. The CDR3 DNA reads TGTGCCAGCAGCTTAATCCGTAGTCTAGGGGCCGGGGAGCTGTTTTTT. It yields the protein CASSLIRSLGAGELFF.

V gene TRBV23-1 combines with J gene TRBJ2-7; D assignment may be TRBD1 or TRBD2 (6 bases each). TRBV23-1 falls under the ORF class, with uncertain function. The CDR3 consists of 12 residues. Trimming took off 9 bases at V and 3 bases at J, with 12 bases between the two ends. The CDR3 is CASPGGGYEQYV. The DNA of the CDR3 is TGCGCCAGTCCCGGAGGGGGCTACGAGCAGTACGTC.

The CDR3 sequence: CASSLASRGSYNSPLHF. CDR3 sequence (DNA): TGTGCCAGCAGCTTGGCGAGCAGGGGCTCCTATAATTCACCCCTCCACTTT. The V and J genes are TRBV5-4 and TRBJ1-6; perhaps TRBD1 as D (6 bases). From germline, CDR1 is SGHNT and CDR2 YYREEE (reference sequence). The CDR3 is 17 amino acids. The V gene lost 0 bases and the J gene lost 0 bases, with 10 bases spanning the gap.

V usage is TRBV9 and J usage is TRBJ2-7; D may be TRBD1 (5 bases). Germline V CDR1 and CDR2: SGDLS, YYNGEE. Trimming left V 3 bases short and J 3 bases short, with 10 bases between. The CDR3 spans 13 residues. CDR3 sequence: CASSASGHYEQYF. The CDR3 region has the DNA TGTGCCAGCAGCGCCTCAGGGCACTACGAGCAGTACTTC. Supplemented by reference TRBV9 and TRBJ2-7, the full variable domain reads DSGVTQTPKHLITATGQRVTLRCSPRSGDLSVYWYQQSLDQGLQFLIQYYNGEERAKGNILERFSAQQFPDLHSELNLSSLELGDSALYFCASSASGHYEQYFGPGTRLTVT.

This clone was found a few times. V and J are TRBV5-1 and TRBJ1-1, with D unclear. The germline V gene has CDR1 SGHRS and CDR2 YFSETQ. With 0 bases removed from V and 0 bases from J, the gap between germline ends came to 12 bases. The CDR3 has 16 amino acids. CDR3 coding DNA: TGCGCCAGCAGCTTGGGGTATTCCACAATGAACACTGAAGCTTTCTTT. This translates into CASSLGYSTMNTEAFF.

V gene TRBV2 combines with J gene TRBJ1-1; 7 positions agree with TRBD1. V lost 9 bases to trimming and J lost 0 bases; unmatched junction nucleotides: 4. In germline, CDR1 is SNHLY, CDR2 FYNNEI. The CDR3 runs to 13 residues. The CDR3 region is CARGTVLNTEAFF. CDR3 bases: TGTGCCAGGGGGACAGTCCTGAACACTGAAGCTTTCTTT. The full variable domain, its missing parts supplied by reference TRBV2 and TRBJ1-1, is EPEVTQTPSHQVTQMGQEVILRCVPISNHLYFYWYRQILGQKVEFLVSFYNNEISEKSEIFDDQFSVERPDGSNFTLKIRSTKLEDSAMYFCARGTVLNTEAFFGQGTRLTVV.